This T cell receptor beta chain was recovered during a study of identical twins. General observations from the study: With abundant cord blood beta clonotypes, insertions were fewer; memory repertoires showed no such pattern.

Germline-derived CDR1 and CDR2 are LGHDT and YNNKEL (reference sequence). There are 12 residues in the CDR3. Trimming shortened V by 4 bases and J by 9 bases, and 10 bases separated the two germline ends. Comment on this clonotype: What it binds is unknown.

TCRdb used MiXCR to reprocess the 5' RACE reads, holding one entry per CDR3 protein. The sample gives some 760,000 distinct CDR3 sequences, 18% of which show up once; around 14% is in the top ten. A further study also used this sample, focusing on T cells expressing NK-cell markers. From that second work: There were seven HCMV-seropositive donors and one seronegative donor among the eight sequenced. About 1.0-8% of CD8+ T cells in about six donors belonged to dominant NKG2C+ clonotypes.

The V call is TRBV3-1, the J call TRBJ2-4; D is possibly TRBD1 (5 bases). Material: PBMCs. The TCR originated in a woman under 30 in good health. In DNA form, the CDR3 reads TGTGCCAGCAGCCGAAGGGGTCGCATTCAGTACTTC. Translation: CASSRRGRIQYF.